These T cell receptor beta chains were read from a single sample in a study of shared T cell receptors in the human thymus. Produced via immunoSEQ multiplex PCR; TCRdb's table is partial and in-frame only. The sample has some 760,000 clones, roughly 88% seen once. These data were likewise used in another study, on human thymus T cells.

The sequenced material came from thymocytes. The receptors were sampled from a girl in the first two years of life with a congenital heart defect. Both conserved end residues are part of each CDR3. D genes are given only for firm matches. A clone size is listed for some rows: how often the clone was seen (once, few, many), or a class if it is expanded.

clone_size cdr3_length d_call j_call v_call cdr3_aa cdr3_nt
NA 16 NA TRBJ2-3 TRBV27 CASSCHEGREQDTQYF TGTGCCAGCAGTTGTCACGAGGGAAGGGAACAAGATACGCAGTATTTT
NA 16 TRBD1 TRBJ2-7 TRBV7-9 CASSLAGDRVCYEQYF TGTGCCAGCAGCTTAGCGGGGGACAGGGTTTGCTACGAGCAGTACTTC
NA 16 NA TRBJ1-2 TRBV4-1 CASSHLQGATNYGYTF TGCGCCAGCAGCCATCTACAGGGCGCTACTAACTATGGCTACACCTTC
NA 13 TRBD1 TRBJ1-2 TRBV5-6 CASSLQGEHGYTF TGTGCCAGCAGCTTGCAGGGGGAACATGGCTACACCTTC
NA 18 TRBD2 TRBJ2-3 TRBV9 CASSVGFDSGGVTDTQYF TGTGCCAGCAGCGTAGGTTTTGATAGCGGGGGAGTCACAGATACGCAGTATTTT
NA 22 TRBD2 TRBJ2-1 TRBV27 CASSLTQRGRKYSGSLGGEQFF TGTGCCAGCAGTTTAACGCAGCGTGGCAGGAAGTATAGCGGGAGCCTCGGAGGAGAGCAGTTCTTC
NA 14 TRBD1 TRBJ1-6 TRBV5-1 CASSPGTDNSPLYF TGCGCCAGCAGCCCCGGGACAGATAATTCACCCCTCTACTTT
NA 17 TRBD1 TRBJ1-6 TRBV16 CASSLGQGAAENSPLHF TGTGCCAGCAGCCTCGGACAGGGGGCGGCCGAAAATTCACCCCTCCACTTT
NA 13 TRBD2 TRBJ2-5 TRBV10-1 CAIQAGGPETQYF TGCGCCATTCAAGCGGGGGGGCCTGAGACCCAGTACTTC
NA 15 TRBD1 TRBJ1-2 TRBV5-8 CASSSADSGQPDYTF TGTGCCAGCAGCAGTGCCGACTCGGGACAGCCCGACTATACCTTC
once 19 TRBD1 TRBJ2-2 TRBV7-9 CASSLVTDRGMGSTGELFF TGTGCCAGCAGCTTAGTAACGGACAGGGGAATGGGGAGCACCGGGGAGCTGTTTTTT
NA 13 NA TRBJ1-1 TRBV7-8 CASSLDSGEEAFF TGTGCCAGCAGCTTAGATTCTGGGGAGGAAGCTTTCTTT
NA 14 TRBD1 TRBJ2-7 TRBV6-5 CASSFDRVRAREYF TGTGCCAGCAGTTTTGACAGGGTCAGGGCGAGGGAGTACTTC
NA 16 NA TRBJ2-6 TRBV19 CASSIGGLSGANVLTF TGTGCCAGTAGTATAGGGGGCCTCTCTGGGGCCAACGTCCTGACTTTC
NA 15 NA TRBJ2-3 TRBV18 CASSPRELGTDTQYF TGTGCCAGCTCACCACGGGAGTTGGGCACAGATACGCAGTATTTT
NA 15 TRBD1 TRBJ1-5 TRBV28 CASSLDRVGDQPQHF TGTGCCAGCAGTTTGGACAGGGTCGGGGATCAGCCCCAGCATTTT
NA 14 NA TRBJ1-2 TRBV9 CASSGNRSVDGYTF TGTGCCAGCAGCGGGAATAGGAGCGTAGATGGCTACACCTTC
once 15 NA TRBJ2-2 TRBV6-5 CASSYGVGDTGELFF TGTGCCAGCAGTTACGGCGTCGGGGACACCGGGGAGCTGTTTTTT
few 13 NA TRBJ2-1 TRBV7-9 CASDSYSYNEQFF TGTGCCAGCGATAGTTACTCCTACAATGAGCAGTTCTTC
NA 15 NA TRBJ2-1 TRBV27 CASSLSSEGWVEQFF TGTGCCAGCAGTTTATCGTCGGAGGGGTGGGTAGAGCAGTTCTTC
NA 15 TRBD2 TRBJ2-1 TRBV5-4 CASSPGTSGYNEQFF TGTGCCAGCAGCCCGGGGACTAGCGGTTACAATGAGCAGTTCTTC
NA 16 NA TRBJ1-6 TRBV19 CASSPRGAEYNSPLHF TGTGCCAGTAGTCCCAGGGGTGCAGAGTATAATTCACCCCTCCACTTT
NA 13 TRBD2 TRBJ2-5 TRBV18 CASSPGGTETQYF TGTGCCAGCTCACCGGGAGGGACAGAGACCCAGTACTTC
NA 14 NA TRBJ2-1 TRBV7-2 CASSLEASLNEQFF TGTGCCAGCAGCTTAGAGGCTAGCCTCAATGAGCAGTTCTTC
NA 15 TRBD1 TRBJ1-1 TRBV9 CASSARQGPDTEAFF TGTGCCAGCAGCGCCCGACAGGGGCCGGACACTGAAGCTTTCTTT
NA 11 NA TRBJ2-2 TRBV20-1 CSAKGWEELFF TGCAGTGCTAAGGGGTGGGAGGAGCTGTTTTTT
few 15 NA TRBJ1-1 TRBV4-1 CASSSQGGGNTEAFF TGCGCCAGCAGCTCTCAAGGGGGGGGGAACACTGAAGCTTTCTTT
NA 15 NA TRBJ1-2 TRBV14 CASSQEEVQTYGYTF TGTGCCAGCAGCCAAGAGGAGGTACAAACCTATGGCTACACCTTC
NA 16 TRBD2 TRBJ2-5 TRBV15 CATSYASGGAMETQYF TGTGCCACCAGCTATGCTAGCGGGGGGGCCATGGAGACCCAGTACTTC
NA 15 NA TRBJ2-7 TRBV10-3 CAISERGTPSYEQYF TGTGCCATCAGTGAGAGGGGGACACCCTCCTACGAGCAGTACTTC
NA 19 TRBD1 TRBJ2-7 TRBV7-8 CASSLARPQGARSSYEQYF TGTGCCAGCAGCTTAGCGAGACCACAGGGGGCAAGGAGCTCCTACGAGCAGTACTTC
NA 17 TRBD2 TRBJ2-5 TRBV4-3 CASSQDGFGGAEETQYF TGCGCCAGCAGCCAAGATGGTTTCGGGGGGGCCGAAGAGACCCAGTACTTC
few 14 NA TRBJ2-1 TRBV5-1 CASTRQTDYNEQFF TGCGCCAGCACGCGGCAGACAGATTACAATGAGCAGTTCTTC
once 19 NA TRBJ1-1 TRBV5-6 CASSLMRRGAMQGNTEAFF TGTGCCAGCAGCTTGATGCGGCGGGGGGCAATGCAGGGGAACACTGAAGCTTTCTTT
NA 17 NA TRBJ1-2 TRBV6-1 CASSEWRALPPVNGYTF TGTGCCAGCAGTGAATGGCGGGCTCTGCCGCCCGTAAACGGCTACACCTTC
NA 17 TRBD2 TRBJ2-6 TRBV29-1 CSAGRRLAYSGANVLTF TGCAGCGCCGGGAGGCGGTTAGCCTATTCTGGGGCCAACGTCCTGACTTTC
few 15 NA TRBJ2-7 TRBV4-1 CASSPTNQGTYEQYF TGCGCCAGCAGCCCGACGAATCAGGGGACCTACGAGCAGTACTTC
NA 11 NA TRBJ1-4 TRBV2 CASSDGRGLFF TGTGCCAGCAGTGATGGTAGGGGACTGTTTTTT
NA 14 NA TRBJ1-1 TRBV19 CASSMRQAPTEAFF TGTGCCAGTAGTATGCGACAGGCACCCACTGAAGCTTTCTTT
NA 15 NA TRBJ1-5 TRBV10-2 CASLGTTNSNQPQHF TGCGCCAGCCTGGGGACAACAAATAGCAATCAGCCCCAGCATTTT
NA 17 NA TRBJ2-2 TRBV7-2 CASSIPWGWRATGELFF TGTGCCAGCAGCATCCCTTGGGGTTGGCGGGCCACCGGGGAGCTGTTTTTT
few 18 TRBD1 TRBJ2-4 TRBV6-1 CASSEKGDRGRAKNIQYF TGTGCCAGCAGTGAAAAAGGGGACAGGGGACGAGCCAAAAACATTCAGTACTTC